This T cell receptor (beta chain) was sequenced for a study of blood T cell repertoires in COVID-19. As for the study in general: PBMCs, B-cell-depleted T cells, or T cells were the source of the cDNA or gDNA that made up the material.

The CDR3 runs 16 residues. The V gene's germline CDR1 is SGHRS and CDR2 YFSETQ. Unmatched junction bases numbered 6, after V lost 1 base and J lost 3 bases. Profiled with immunoSEQ multiplex PCR; TCRdb holds only in-frame clones, not every one. The sample gives roughly 38,000 clones, 85% of which show up once; under 5% is in the top ten. The TCR sequence derives from a man in his fifties with active COVID-19. Specimen: peripheral blood. The V gene is TRBV5-1, the J gene TRBJ2-5; 10 bases agree with TRBD2. For the CDR3, the DNA is TGCGCCAGCAGCTTGAGAAGCGGGGGGGTCGAAGAGACCCAGTACTTC. Its protein product is CASSLRSGGVEETQYF.